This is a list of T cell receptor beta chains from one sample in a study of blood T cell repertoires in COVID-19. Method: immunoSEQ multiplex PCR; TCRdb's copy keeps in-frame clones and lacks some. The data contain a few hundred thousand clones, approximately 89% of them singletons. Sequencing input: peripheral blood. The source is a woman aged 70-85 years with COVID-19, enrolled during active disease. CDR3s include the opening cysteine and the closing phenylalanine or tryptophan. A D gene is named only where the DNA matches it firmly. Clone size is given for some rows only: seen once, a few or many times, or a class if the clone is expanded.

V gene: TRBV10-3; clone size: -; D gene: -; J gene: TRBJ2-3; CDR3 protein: CAISRQGTDTQYF
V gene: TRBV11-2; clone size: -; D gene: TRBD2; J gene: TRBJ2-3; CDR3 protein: CASRRGAGAEDTQYF
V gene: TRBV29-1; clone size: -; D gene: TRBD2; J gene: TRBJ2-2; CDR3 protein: CSVYSGRDTGELFF
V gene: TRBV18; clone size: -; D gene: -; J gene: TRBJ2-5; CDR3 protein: CASSPTRTAGQETQYF
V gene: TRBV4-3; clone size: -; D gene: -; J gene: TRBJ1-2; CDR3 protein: CASSQVRAGQLGGYTF
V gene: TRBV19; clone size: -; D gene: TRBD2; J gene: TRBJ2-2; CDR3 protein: CASSVGLAGVGELFF
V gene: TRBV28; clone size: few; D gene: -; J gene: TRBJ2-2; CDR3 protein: CASENNRVVTGELFF
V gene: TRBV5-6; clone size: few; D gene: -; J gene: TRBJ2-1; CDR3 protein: CASSSGSDRINEQFF
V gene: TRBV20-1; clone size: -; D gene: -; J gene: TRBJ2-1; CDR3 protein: CSASRSGPYNEQFF
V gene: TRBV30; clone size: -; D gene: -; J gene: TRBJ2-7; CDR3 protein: CAWSVRYEQYF
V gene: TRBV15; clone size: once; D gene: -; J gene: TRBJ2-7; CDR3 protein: CATSTVFAYEQYF
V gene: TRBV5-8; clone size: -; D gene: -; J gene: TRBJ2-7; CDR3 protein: CASSFGQIYEQYF
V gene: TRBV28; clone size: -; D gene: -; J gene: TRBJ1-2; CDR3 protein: CASTPGGGNYGYTF
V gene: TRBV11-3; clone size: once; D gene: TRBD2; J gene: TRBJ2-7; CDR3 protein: CASSLEAGGLFEQYF
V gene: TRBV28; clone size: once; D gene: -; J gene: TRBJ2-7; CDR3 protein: CASSLQGYEQYF
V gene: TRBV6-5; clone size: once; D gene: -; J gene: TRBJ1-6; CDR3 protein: CASRDSNSPLHF
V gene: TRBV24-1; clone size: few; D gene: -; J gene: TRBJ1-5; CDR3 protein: CATSDLQGCGNQPQHF
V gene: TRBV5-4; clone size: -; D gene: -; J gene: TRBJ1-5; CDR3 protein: CASSRPGLEQPQHF
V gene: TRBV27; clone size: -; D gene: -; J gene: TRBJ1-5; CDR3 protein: CASSPGGDSTLNQPQHF
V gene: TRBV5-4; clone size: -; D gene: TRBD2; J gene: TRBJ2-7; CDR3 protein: CASSLVSSGSYEQYF
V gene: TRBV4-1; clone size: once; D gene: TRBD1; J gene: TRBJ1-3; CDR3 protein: CASSQLTTGVGNTIYF
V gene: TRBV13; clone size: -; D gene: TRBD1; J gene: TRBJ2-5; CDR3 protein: CASSSPGQGFNQETQYF
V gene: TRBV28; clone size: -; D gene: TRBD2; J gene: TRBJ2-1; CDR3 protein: CASSLTAGAYNEQFF
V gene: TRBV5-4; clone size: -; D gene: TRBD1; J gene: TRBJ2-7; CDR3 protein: CASSKQGASWEQYF
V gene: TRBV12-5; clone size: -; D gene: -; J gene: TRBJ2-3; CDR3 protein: CASGSGDSRHTDTQYF
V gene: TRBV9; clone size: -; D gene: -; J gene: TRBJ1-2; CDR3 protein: CASSVADRPYGYTF
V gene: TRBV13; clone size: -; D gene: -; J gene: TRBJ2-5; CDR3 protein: CASSFREDQETQYF
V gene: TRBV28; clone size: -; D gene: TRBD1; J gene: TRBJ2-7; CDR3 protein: CASRPGTVTPQQYF
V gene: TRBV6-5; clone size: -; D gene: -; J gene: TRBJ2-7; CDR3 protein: CASSYGGTLRTYEQYF